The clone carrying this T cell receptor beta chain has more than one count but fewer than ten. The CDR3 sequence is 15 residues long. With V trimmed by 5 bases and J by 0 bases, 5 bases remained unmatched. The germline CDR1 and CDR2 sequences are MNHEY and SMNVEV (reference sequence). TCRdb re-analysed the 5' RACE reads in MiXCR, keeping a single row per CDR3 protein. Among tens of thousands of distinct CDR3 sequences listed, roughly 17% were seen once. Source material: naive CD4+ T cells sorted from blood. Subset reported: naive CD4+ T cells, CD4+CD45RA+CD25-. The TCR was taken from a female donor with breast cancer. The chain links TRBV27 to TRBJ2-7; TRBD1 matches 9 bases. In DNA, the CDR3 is TGTGCCAGCAGTGGGGGACAGGGCTACTCCTACGAGCAGTACTTC. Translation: CASSGGQGYSYEQYF.